The entry below describes one TCR beta chain. Its antigen remains unidentified. The sample holds other DNA sequences that translate to the same CDR3. In germline, CDR1 is MNHEY, CDR2 SMNVEV (reference sequence). The germline V and J ends were trimmed by 3 bases and 0 bases, with 7 bases remaining between them. The CDR3 covers 14 residues. The sample comes from a study of shared clonotypes between healthy human individuals. At the level of the study: The plates for each donor numbered three CD4 naive, three CD4 memory, two CD8 naive and one CD8 memory. Whole-study findings and limits: Large depth notwithstanding, sorted-subset sequencing proved incomplete by rarefaction. It was observed that approximately 5% of naive CD4 clonotypes were shared across four donors.

Libraries were prepared by immunoSEQ multiplex PCR; TCRdb keeps only in-frame clonotypes and omits some of them. The sample has around 2,100,000 clones; about 95% are singletons. Cells designated naive CD8 were CD45RO-negative and were positively selected for CCR7, with terminally differentiated effector memory CD45RA+ cells excluded. The chain is built from TRBV27 and TRBJ2-3; no definite D call. The clonotype comes from a man aged 18 to 29 in good health. Sequences were obtained from naive CD8+ T cells sorted from blood. CDR3 sequence: CASSLRESTDTQYF. The CDR3 nucleotides are TGTGCCAGCAGTTTGCGTGAGAGCACAGATACGCAGTATTTT.